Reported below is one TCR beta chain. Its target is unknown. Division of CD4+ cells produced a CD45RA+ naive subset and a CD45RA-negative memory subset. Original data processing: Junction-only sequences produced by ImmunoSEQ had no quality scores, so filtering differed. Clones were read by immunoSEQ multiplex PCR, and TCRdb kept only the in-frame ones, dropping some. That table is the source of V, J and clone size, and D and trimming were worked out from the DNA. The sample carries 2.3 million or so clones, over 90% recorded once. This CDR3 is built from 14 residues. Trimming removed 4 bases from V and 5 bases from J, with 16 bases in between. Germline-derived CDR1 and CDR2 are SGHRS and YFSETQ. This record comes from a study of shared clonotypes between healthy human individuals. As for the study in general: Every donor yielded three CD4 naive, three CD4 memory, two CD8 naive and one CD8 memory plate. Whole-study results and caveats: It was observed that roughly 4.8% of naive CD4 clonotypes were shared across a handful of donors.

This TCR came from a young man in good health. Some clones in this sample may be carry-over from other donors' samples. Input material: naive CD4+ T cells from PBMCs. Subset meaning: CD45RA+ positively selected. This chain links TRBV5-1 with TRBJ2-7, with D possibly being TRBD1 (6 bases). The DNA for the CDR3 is TGCGCCAGCAGCCCGAGGTCAGGGGAGAACGAGCAGTACTTC. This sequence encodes CASSPRSGENEQYF.